The sequence of this TCR beta chain was determined in a study of blood T cell repertoires in COVID-19. The wider study: PBMCs, B-cell-depleted T cells, or T cells were the source of the cDNA or gDNA that made up the material.

Generated by immunoSEQ multiplex PCR, the TCRdb table keeps only in-frame clones and is missing some. The sample has more than 200,000 clones; around 88% are singletons. The V gene end was trimmed by 4 bases and the J gene end by 2 bases; junction bases not matched to a gene: 19. The CDR3 covers 19 residues. Germline V gene data show CDR1 as SGDLS and CDR2 as YYNGEE. The chain carries TRBV9 and TRBJ2-3; 7 nucleotides agree with TRBD2. The source material was peripheral blood. This TCR came from a woman in her twenties or thirties with COVID-19, enrolled during active disease. The CDR3 spells CASSSPAGLAEDFTDTQYF. The CDR3 DNA reads TGTGCCAGCAGCTCCCCAGCCGGGCTAGCGGAGGATTTCACAGATACGCAGTATTTT. The full variable domain, completed using reference TRBV9 and TRBJ2-3, is DSGVTQTPKHLITATGQRVTLRCSPRSGDLSVYWYQQSLDQGLQFLIQYYNGEERAKGNILERFSAQQFPDLHSELNLSSLELGDSALYFCASSSPAGLAEDFTDTQYFGPGTRLTVL.